This T cell receptor (beta chain) was observed in a study of blood T cell repertoires in COVID-19. Clones were read by immunoSEQ multiplex PCR, and TCRdb kept only the in-frame ones, dropping some. There are some 80,000 clones in the sample; roughly 90% occur only once, and just over 2.5% lies in the top ten. CDR1 is MNHEY and CDR2 is SVGAGI in the germline V gene. This CDR3 is 15 amino acids long. Trimming removed 7 bases from V and 0 bases from J, with 10 bases in between. The rearrangement joins TRBV6-5 to TRBJ2-6, with a tentative D call TRBD1 (6 bases). The sequence was obtained from a man between 45 and 60 years old with COVID-19, enrolled during active disease. The sequenced material came from peripheral blood. The CDR3 region has the DNA TGTGCCAGCAACAGGGTGAACTCTGGGGCCAACGTCCTGACTTTC. This gives the protein CASNRVNSGANVLTF.